This T cell receptor (beta chain) originates from a study of blood T cell repertoires in COVID-19. Study-wide context: Both acute and convalescent COVID-19 samples were obtained from the United States, Italy and Spain. T cells, B-cell-depleted T cells, or PBMCs provided the cDNA or gDNA that served as material.

The authors' processing: Reference gene primer amplification yielded estimated nucleated cell counts. The table came from immunoSEQ multiplex PCR; TCRdb's copy has only in-frame clones and leaves some out. The V and J calls and clone size come from that table; D and trimming were worked out from the DNA. The sample lists 400,000 or so clones, approximately 90% occurring once. Patients from Seattle were sampled longitudinally, starting during active infection. Sequenced input: peripheral blood. The origin of this receptor is a woman in her 40s with COVID-19, enrolled during active disease.

This CDR3 is CASSLDRFNQPQHF. The DNA for the CDR3 is TGTGCCAGCAGTCTCGACAGGTTCAATCAGCCCCAGCATTTT. This chain joins TRBV6-6 and TRBJ1-5, with a weak D call TRBD1 (6 bases). CDR1 and CDR2 (germline): MNHNY, SVGAGI (reference sequence). V lost 5 bases and J lost 3, with 11 bases in between. The CDR3 totals 14 residues.